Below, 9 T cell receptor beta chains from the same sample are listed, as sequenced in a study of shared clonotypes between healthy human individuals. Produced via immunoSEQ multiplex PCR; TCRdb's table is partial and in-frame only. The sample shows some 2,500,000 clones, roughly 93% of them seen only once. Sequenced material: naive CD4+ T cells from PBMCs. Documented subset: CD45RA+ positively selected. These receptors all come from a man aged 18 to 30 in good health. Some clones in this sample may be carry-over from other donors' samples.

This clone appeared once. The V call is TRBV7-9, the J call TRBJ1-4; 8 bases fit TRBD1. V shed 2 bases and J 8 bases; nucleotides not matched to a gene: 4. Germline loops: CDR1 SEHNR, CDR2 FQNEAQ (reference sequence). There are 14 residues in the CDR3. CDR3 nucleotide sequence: TGTGCCAGCAGCTTAACTGGACAGGGCGAAAAACTGTTTTTT. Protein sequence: CASSLTGQGEKLFF.

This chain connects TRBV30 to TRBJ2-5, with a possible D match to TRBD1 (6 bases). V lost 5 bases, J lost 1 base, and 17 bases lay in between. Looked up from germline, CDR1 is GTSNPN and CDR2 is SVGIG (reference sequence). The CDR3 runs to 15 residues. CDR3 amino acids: CAWERLGQIQETQYF. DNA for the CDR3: TGTGCCTGGGAGCGCCTAGGACAGATCCAAGAGACCCAGTACTTC.

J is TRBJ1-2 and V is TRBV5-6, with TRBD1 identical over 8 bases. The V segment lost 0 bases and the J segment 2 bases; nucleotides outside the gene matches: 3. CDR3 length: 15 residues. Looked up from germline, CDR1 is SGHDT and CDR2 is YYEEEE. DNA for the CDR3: TGTGCCAGCAGCTTGGGTGACAGGGGAAACTATGGCTACACCTTC. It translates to CASSLGDRGNYGYTF.

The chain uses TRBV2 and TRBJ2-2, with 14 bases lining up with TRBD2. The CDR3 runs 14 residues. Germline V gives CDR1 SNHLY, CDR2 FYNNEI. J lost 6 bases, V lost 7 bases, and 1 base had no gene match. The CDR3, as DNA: TGTGCCAGCACGGGACTAGCGGGAGCCGGGGAGCTGTTTTTT. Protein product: CASTGLAGAGELFF. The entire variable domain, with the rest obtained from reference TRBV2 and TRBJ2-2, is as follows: EPEVTQTPSHQVTQMGQEVILRCVPISNHLYFYWYRQILGQKVEFLVSFYNNEISEKSEIFDDQFSVERPDGSNFTLKIRSTKLEDSAMYFCASTGLAGAGELFFGEGSRLTVL.

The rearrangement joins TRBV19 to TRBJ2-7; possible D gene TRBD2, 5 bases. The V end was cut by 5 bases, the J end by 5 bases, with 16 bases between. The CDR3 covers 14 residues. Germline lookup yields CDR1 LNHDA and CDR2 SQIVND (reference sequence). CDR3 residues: CASSRIGDRHEQYF. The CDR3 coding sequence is TGTGCCAGTAGTCGTATCGGGGATCGGCACGAGCAGTACTTC.

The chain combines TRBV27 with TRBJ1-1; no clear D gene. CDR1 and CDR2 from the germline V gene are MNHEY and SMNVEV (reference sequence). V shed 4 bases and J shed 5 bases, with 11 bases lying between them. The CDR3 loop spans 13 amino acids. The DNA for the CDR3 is TGTGCCAGCAGTTCCTCGAGCCGGACTGAAGCTTTCTTT. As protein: CASSSSSRTEAFF.

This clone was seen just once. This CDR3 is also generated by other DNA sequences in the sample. The CDR3 nucleotides are TGTGCCAGCAGCGTCGTAGGTGGCTATGGCTACACCTTC. The encoded protein is CASSVVGGYGYTF. V is TRBV9 and J is TRBJ1-2; D is unclear. This CDR3 is 13 amino acids long. V lost 2 bases and J lost 4, with 9 bases in between. Germline loops: CDR1 SGDLS, CDR2 YYNGEE. Full variable domain (missing parts from reference TRBV9 and TRBJ1-2): DSGVTQTPKHLITATGQRVTLRCSPRSGDLSVYWYQQSLDQGLQFLIQYYNGEERAKGNILERFSAQQFPDLHSELNLSSLELGDSALYFCASSVVGGYGYTFGSGTRLTVV.

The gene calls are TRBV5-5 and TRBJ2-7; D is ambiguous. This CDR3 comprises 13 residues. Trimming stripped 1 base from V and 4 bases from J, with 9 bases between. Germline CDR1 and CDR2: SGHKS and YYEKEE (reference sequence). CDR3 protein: CASSLRQPYEQYF. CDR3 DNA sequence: TGTGCCAGCAGCTTGCGGCAGCCTTACGAGCAGTACTTC.

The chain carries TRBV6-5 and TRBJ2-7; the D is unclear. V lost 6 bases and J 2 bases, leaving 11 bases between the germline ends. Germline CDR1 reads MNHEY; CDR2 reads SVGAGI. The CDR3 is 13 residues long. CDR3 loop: CASSLGPAYEQYF. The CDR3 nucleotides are TGTGCCAGCAGCCTCGGGCCCGCCTACGAGCAGTACTTC.